The 21 T cell receptor beta chains below come from one sample, sequenced in a study of cytomegalovirus exposure and HLA in healthy donors. Amplification used 60 Vbeta primers and 13 Jbeta primers. The data were produced by immunoSEQ multiplex PCR, yet TCRdb's version contains in-frame clones alone and is incomplete. The repertoire includes 200,000 to 250,000 clones, 70% of them detected once, and around 2.6% sits in the top ten. Specimen: PBMCs. These TCRs come from a man between 40 and 49 years old in good health and CMV-seropositive.

The V call is TRBV14, the J call TRBJ1-2, with 7 bases that match TRBD1. V was clipped by 4 bases and J by 7 bases; unmatched bases: 6. This CDR3 contains 13 residues. Germline assignment: CDR1 SGHDN and CDR2 FVKESK. The CDR3 here is CASSPRQGTGYTF. The CDR3 DNA is TGTGCCAGCAGCCCCCGACAGGGAACTGGCTACACCTTC.

This rearrangement joins TRBV27 to TRBJ1-2; maybe TRBD1 (6 bases). This CDR3 region has 13 residues. V lost 6 bases and J lost 5, with 13 bases in between. The germline V gene encodes CDR1 MNHEY and CDR2 SMNVEV (reference sequence). The CDR3 region has the DNA TGTGCCAGCAGCTCGATCCAGGGGTATGGCTACACCTTC. Its protein is CASSSIQGYGYTF.

The chain combines TRBV5-1 with TRBJ2-3, with TRBD1 as a possible D gene (5 bases). This CDR3 is 15 amino acids long. CDR1 and CDR2 (germline): SGHRS, YFSETQ. V was pared by 4 bases and J by 7 bases, with 19 bases between. The CDR3 spells CASSLGQGNRNTQYF. Here the CDR3 DNA reads TGCGCCAGCAGCCTGGGGCAGGGTAACAGGAATACGCAGTATTTT.

J is TRBJ1-1 and V is TRBV4-1; D gene ambiguous. Trimming pared 4 bases from V and 3 bases from J, leaving 12 bases between. The CDR3 sequence is 14 residues long. CDR1 is MGHRA, CDR2 YSYEKL, per germline. For the CDR3, the DNA is TGCGCCAGCAGCCCGATAAGCCAGGACACTGAAGCTTTCTTT. It is translated as CASSPISQDTEAFF.

The chain couples TRBV11-3 to TRBJ2-3; D unresolved. Germline V gene data show CDR1 as SGHNT and CDR2 as YENEEA. The germline V and J ends were trimmed by 2 bases and 0 bases, with 6 bases remaining between them. This CDR3 has 14 amino acids. CDR3 sequence (DNA): TGTGCCAGCAGCTTAAGAACTAGCACAGATACGCAGTATTTT. Translating it yields CASSLRTSTDTQYF.

V is TRBV27 and J is TRBJ2-7, with TRBD1 as a possible D gene (6 bases). CDR3 length: 14 residues. Trimming shortened V by 3 bases and J by 2 bases, and 11 bases separated the two germline ends. Germline CDR1 reads MNHEY; CDR2 reads SMNVEV (reference sequence). As DNA, the CDR3 is TGTGCCAGCAGTTTCGGCAGGGACACCTACGAGCAGTACTTC. Protein: CASSFGRDTYEQYF.

The gene calls are TRBV18 and TRBJ2-7; maybe TRBD2 (6 bases). From germline, CDR1 is KGHSH and CDR2 LQKENI. The V and J ends lost 2 bases and 4 bases respectively, with 12 bases between them. The CDR3 runs 14 residues. The chain's CDR3 is CASSPGQGTYEQYF. In DNA form, the CDR3 reads TGTGCCAGCTCACCAGGGCAAGGGACTTACGAGCAGTACTTC.

V and J are TRBV6-1 and TRBJ2-7; 9 nucleotides match TRBD1. Germline V gene data show CDR1 as MNHNS and CDR2 as SASEGT. The CDR3 totals 14 residues. Trimming cost V 5 bases and J 6 bases; bases outside gene matches: 8. This CDR3 reads CASSSRDRVAEQYF. The CDR3 nucleotides read TGTGCCAGCAGTTCCCGGGACAGGGTGGCCGAGCAGTACTTC.

The sample holds a few counts of this clone. The rearrangement links TRBV7-3 to TRBJ2-3; 7 nucleotides match TRBD2. The V segment lost 3 bases and the J segment 0 bases; nucleotides outside the gene matches: 0. Germline V lookup: CDR1 SGHTA, CDR2 FQGTGA. The CDR3 has 14 residues. Written as DNA, the CDR3 is TGTGCCAGCAGCTTGCGGGGGAGCACAGATACGCAGTATTTT. Translating gives CASSLRGSTDTQYF. Full variable domain (missing parts from reference TRBV7-3 and TRBJ2-3): GAGVSQTPSNKVTEKGKYVELRCDPISGHTALYWYRQSLGQGPEFLIYFQGTGAADDSGLPNDRFFAVRPEGSVSTLKIQRTERGDSAVYLCASSLRGSTDTQYFGPGTRLTVL.

There are a few counts of this clone. DNA of the CDR3: TGTGCCAGCAAGGGGCAGGCCCTAAACTACGAGCAGTACTTC. Its protein product is CASKGQALNYEQYF. V is TRBV2 and J is TRBJ2-7; weak D call: TRBD1 (5 bases). CDR1 is SNHLY, CDR2 FYNNEI, per germline. The CDR3 runs to 14 residues. The ends were cut back, 7 bases at V and 3 bases at J, with 16 bases in the middle. Together with reference TRBV2 and TRBJ2-7, the CDR3 gives the full variable domain: EPEVTQTPSHQVTQMGQEVILRCVPISNHLYFYWYRQILGQKVEFLVSFYNNEISEKSEIFDDQFSVERPDGSNFTLKIRSTKLEDSAMYFCASKGQALNYEQYFGPGTRLTVT.

J is TRBJ1-1 and V is TRBV4-2; D gene ambiguous. The CDR3 sequence is 16 residues long. Trimming shortened V by 1 base and J by 3 bases, and 15 bases separated the two germline ends. CDR1 is LGHNA, CDR2 YNFKEQ, per germline. As DNA, the CDR3 is TGTGCCAGCAGCCAAGGGGTAGGGAGGGCGGACACTGAAGCTTTCTTT. Amino acid sequence: CASSQGVGRADTEAFF.

This chain uses TRBV29-1 with TRBJ2-5, with D possibly TRBD2 on 6 matching bases. The CDR3 covers 15 residues. Germline V gives CDR1 SQVTM, CDR2 ANQGSEA. V lost 0 bases and J lost 4, with 15 bases in between. CDR3 sequence reads: CSVEDSGVRGETQYF. CDR3 DNA sequence: TGCAGCGTTGAAGACTCGGGGGTAAGGGGAGAGACCCAGTACTTC.

The rearrangement uses TRBV5-1 and TRBJ2-4; D not certain. The germline V gene has CDR1 SGHRS and CDR2 YFSETQ. V was clipped by 4 bases and J by 0 bases, with 11 bases between them. The length of the CDR3 is 15 residues. The CDR3 loop reads CASSMDVRAKNIQYF. The CDR3 DNA reads as TGCGCCAGCAGCATGGACGTGAGAGCCAAAAACATTCAGTACTTC.

The chain joins TRBV2 to TRBJ1-2, with D maybe TRBD1 (5 bases). The CDR3 is 13 residues long. With 5 bases removed from V and 2 bases from J, the gap between germline ends came to 9 bases. From germline, CDR1 is SNHLY and CDR2 FYNNEI. The CDR3 region is CASSPTENYGYTF. The CDR3 nucleotides read TGTGCCAGCAGTCCGACAGAGAACTATGGCTACACCTTC.

This clone was detected a few times. This chain joins TRBV13 and TRBJ1-1, with D possibly TRBD1 on 6 matching bases. Germline V gene sequence: CDR1 PRHDT, CDR2 FYEKMQ (reference sequence). This CDR3 has 15 amino acids. The germline V and J ends were trimmed by 1 base and 6 bases, with 15 bases remaining between them. The CDR3 sequence is CASSLVPRQVAEAFF. In DNA form, the CDR3 reads TGTGCCAGCAGCTTAGTCCCCAGACAGGTAGCTGAAGCTTTCTTT.

J is TRBJ1-3 and V is TRBV6-5; TRBD1 might be the D (6 bases). This CDR3 contains 15 residues. V was trimmed by 4 bases and J by 2 bases, leaving 12 bases between them. Germline assignment: CDR1 MNHEY and CDR2 SVGAGI. The CDR3 is CASSLNGQPGNTIYF. CDR3 nucleotides: TGTGCCAGCAGTTTAAACGGACAGCCTGGAAACACCATATATTTT.

CDR3 bases: TGTGCCAGTAACAAGGGGCGGCGGGGCACCGGGGAGCTGTTTTTT. It specifies CASNKGRRGTGELFF. The chain is built from TRBV19 and TRBJ2-2; weak D call: TRBD2 (6 bases). With 7 bases removed from V and 4 bases from J, the gap between germline ends came to 16 bases. Per germline, CDR1 LNHDA and CDR2 SQIVND (reference sequence). This CDR3 region has 15 residues. The entire variable domain, with the rest obtained from reference TRBV19 and TRBJ2-2, is as follows: DGGITQSPKYLFRKEGQNVTLSCEQNLNHDAMYWYRQDPGQGLRLIYYSQIVNDFQKGDIAEGYSVSREKKESFPLTVTSAQKNPTAFYLCASNKGRRGTGELFFGEGSRLTVL.

The chain links TRBV2 to TRBJ2-7, with 10 nucleotides matching TRBD1. V was clipped by 8 bases and J by 1 base; unmatched bases: 5. CDR3 length: 14 amino acids. Per germline, CDR1 SNHLY and CDR2 FYNNEI. The CDR3 sequence: CASHLGQGSYEQYF. CDR3 sequence (DNA): TGTGCCAGCCACCTGGGACAGGGGTCCTACGAGCAGTACTTC. Full variable domain (missing parts from reference TRBV2 and TRBJ2-7): EPEVTQTPSHQVTQMGQEVILRCVPISNHLYFYWYRQILGQKVEFLVSFYNNEISEKSEIFDDQFSVERPDGSNFTLKIRSTKLEDSAMYFCASHLGQGSYEQYFGPGTRLTVT.

This rearrangement joins TRBV10-2 to TRBJ2-7, with D maybe TRBD2 (5 bases). CDR3 length equals 13 residues. In germline, CDR1 is WSHSY, CDR2 SAAADI. V lost 7 bases, J lost 2 bases, and 12 bases lay in between. CDR3 nucleotide sequence: TGCGCCAGCACACCCGGGGTCGCCTACGAGCAGTACTTC. It translates to CASTPGVAYEQYF.

This chain links TRBV6-5 with TRBJ1-1; TRBD1 matches 8 bases. The V gene end was trimmed by 6 bases and the J gene end by 5 bases; junction bases not matched to a gene: 8. The CDR3 is 14 residues long. CDR1 and CDR2 from the germline V gene are MNHEY and SVGAGI. CDR3 sequence: CASRFRGRGTEAFF. The CDR3 DNA reads as TGTGCCAGCAGGTTCAGGGGGCGCGGGACTGAAGCTTTCTTT.

The chain combines TRBV5-1 with TRBJ2-5, with TRBD2 matching 8 bases. The junction had 3 bases not matched to a gene; V was cut back by 0 bases and J by 5 bases. This CDR3 is built from 14 residues. The germline V gene encodes CDR1 SGHRS and CDR2 YFSETQ. The CDR3 loop reads CASSLGASGETQYF. In DNA, the CDR3 is TGCGCCAGCAGCTTGGGGGCTAGCGGGGAGACCCAGTACTTC.